The 13 T cell receptor beta chains below come from one sample, sequenced in a study of post-analysis software for immune sequencing data. Whole-study findings and limits: When patients were compared with controls, 4 or 5 TRBV segments were more frequent, TRBV5-6, TRBV5-1 and TRBV20-1 among them.

Tagging with unique molecular identifiers was a feature of the TCR beta cDNA libraries. TCRdb re-called the PCR reads with MiXCR, one entry per CDR3 protein. Among about 620,000 distinct CDR3 sequences listed, about 40% were seen once. Antigen specificity for these receptors is unknown. The specimen sequenced was blood. These receptors were obtained from a girl between 10 and 17 years old with multiple sclerosis.

The chain is built from TRBV7-9 and TRBJ2-1, with 7 bases aligning to TRBD1. The CDR3 has 16 amino acids. J was trimmed by 8 bases and V by 5 bases; bases with no gene match: 15. Looked up from germline, CDR1 is SEHNR and CDR2 is FQNEAQ (reference sequence). In nucleotides, the CDR3 is TGTGCCAGCAGCGAGAAGGGGGCTCTGGGGTCGGATGAGCAGTTCTTC. This codes for CASSEKGALGSDEQFF.

The chain carries TRBV4-2 and TRBJ1-2; D is possibly TRBD1 (6 bases). V was cut by 1 base and J by 3 bases, with 12 bases left in between. This CDR3 comprises 15 residues. Germline V gene data show CDR1 as LGHNA and CDR2 as YNFKEQ. Here the CDR3 reads CASSQGGGIHYGYTF. CDR3 sequence (DNA): TGTGCCAGCAGCCAAGGAGGGGGTATTCACTATGGCTACACCTTC.

This clonotype was counted once. The junction does not match germline at one end; this may be a read error. V gene TRBV12-3 or TRBV12-4 combines with J gene TRBJ2-2, with D possibly being TRBD1 (5 bases). The CDR3 sequence is 15 residues long. The CDR3 nucleotides read TGTGTCAGCACCCACCCCAGGGCCTACACCGGGGAGCTGTTTTTT. It codes for CVSTHPRAYTGELFF.

The rearrangement uses TRBV20-1 and TRBJ2-2, with D perhaps TRBD1 (6 bases). The V and J ends lost 0 bases and 4 bases respectively, with 9 bases between them. The CDR3 length is 14 residues. CDR1 is DFQATT and CDR2 is SNEGSKA in the germline V gene (reference sequence). In DNA form, the CDR3 reads TGCAGTGCTAGAGATAGGGGGACCACCGGGGAGCTGTTTTTT. It translates to CSARDRGTTGELFF.

This sequence joins TRBV6-1 and TRBJ2-7, with 9 bases that match TRBD2. Germline-derived CDR1 and CDR2 are MNHNS and SASEGT. V was clipped by 2 bases and J by 2 bases; unmatched bases: 4. The CDR3 is made up of 15 amino acids. CDR3 in DNA: TGTGCCAGCAGTGAATATCTAGCGGGACCCTACGAGCAGTACTTC. This codes for CASSEYLAGPYEQYF.

A single count supports this clonotype. V and J are TRBV6-2 or TRBV6-3 and TRBJ2-7, with D tentatively TRBD1 or TRBD2 (6 bases each). The CDR3 has 15 amino acids. Trimming took 2 bases from V and 0 from J, leaving 11 bases between them. The V gene's germline CDR1 is MNHEY and CDR2 SVGEGT. The CDR3 loop is CASSYGGLISYEQYF. In DNA form, the CDR3 reads TGTGCCAGCAGTTACGGGGGGCTGATCTCCTACGAGCAGTACTTC.

The chain links TRBV2 to TRBJ1-5, with 7 bases matching TRBD1. The V and J ends lost 2 bases and 2 bases, in that order; junction bases with no gene match: 0. The CDR3 is made up of 14 amino acids. CDR1 is SNHLY and CDR2 is FYNNEI in the germline V gene. CDR3 nucleotide sequence: TGTGCCAGCAGTGAACAGGGGGGCAATCAGCCCCAGCATTTT. Translated, it gives CASSEQGGNQPQHF.

The chain uses TRBV10-3 and TRBJ2-1; perhaps TRBD2 as D (5 bases). V was shortened by 7 bases and J by 5 bases, with 12 bases between the two germline ends. Germline V CDR1 and CDR2: ENHRY, SYGVKD. This CDR3 is built from 13 residues. CDR3 in amino acids: CAINSPSHNEQFF. The CDR3 nucleotides read TGTGCCATCAACAGTCCTAGCCACAATGAGCAGTTCTTC.

The chain employs TRBV11-2 and TRBJ2-1; D call uncertain. The CDR3 contains 16 residues. Deletions cut 2 bases from V and 2 bases from J, with 13 bases between. The germline gives CDR1 SGHAT, CDR2 FQNNGV. CDR3 region: CASSLLARVTYNEQFF. The DNA for the CDR3 is TGTGCCAGCAGCTTATTGGCTAGAGTGACCTACAATGAGCAGTTCTTC.

J is TRBJ2-1 and V is TRBV20-1; TRBD2 matches 9 bases. This CDR3 contains 14 residues. Looked up from germline, CDR1 is DFQATT and CDR2 is SNEGSKA (reference sequence). V lost 4 bases, J lost 10 bases, and 11 bases stayed unmatched. CDR3 protein: CSATLAGKASEQFF. The CDR3 nucleotides are TGCAGTGCTACCCTAGCGGGAAAAGCAAGCGAGCAGTTCTTC.

V gene TRBV7-2 combines with J gene TRBJ2-5; TRBD1 aligns across 10 bases. The CDR3 spans 15 residues. Germline V gene sequence: CDR1 SGHTA, CDR2 FQGNSA. J gave up 4 bases and V 5 bases, and 7 bases lay outside the gene matches. CDR3 amino acids: CASSILTGGAETQYF. The CDR3 DNA is TGTGCCAGCAGCATTCTGACAGGGGGCGCAGAGACCCAGTACTTC.

The chain carries TRBV11-3 and TRBJ2-7, with 8 bases that match TRBD1. V lost 4 bases, J lost 4 bases, and 9 bases stayed unmatched. Germline V lookup: CDR1 SGHNT, CDR2 YENEEA. The CDR3 has 15 residues. The CDR3 bases are TGTGCCAGCAGCTATAGGATAGACAGGGGATACGAGCAGTACTTC. It encodes CASSYRIDRGYEQYF.

This clonotype was picked up a small number of times. The chain combines TRBV29-1 with TRBJ2-7, with 11 nucleotides matching TRBD2. Trimming took 3 bases from V and 0 from J; bases not matched to a gene: 1. This CDR3 comprises 14 residues. Germline V CDR1 and CDR2: SQVTM, ANQGSEA. This CDR3 reads CSVDGLAGSYEQYF. CDR3 bases: TGCAGCGTTGACGGACTAGCGGGCTCCTACGAGCAGTACTTC.